This T cell receptor (beta chain) comes out of a study of shared clonotypes between healthy human individuals. This CDR3 is built from 13 residues. V lost 0 bases, J lost 5 bases, and 8 bases lay in between. Germline assignment: CDR1 GTSNPN and CDR2 SVGIG (reference sequence). The repertoire was sequenced with immunoSEQ multiplex PCR; TCRdb's copy has only in-frame clones and lacks some. The data contain about 1.1 million clones, around three quarters of them seen just once; the ten biggest clones take up 0.89%. Turning to this clone: This same CDR3 is encoded by further DNA sequences in the sample.

The origin of this receptor is a man between 18 and 35 years old in good health. Some clones in this sample may be carry-over from other donors' samples. The chain is built from TRBV30 and TRBJ2-1, with a weak D call TRBD1 (5 bases). Sequencing was carried out using memory CD4+ T cells from PBMCs. Subset indicated: CD45RA-negative fraction. The DNA of the CDR3 is TGTGCCTGGAGTGTACGCAGGGACAATGAGCAGTTCTTC. This encodes CAWSVRRDNEQFF.